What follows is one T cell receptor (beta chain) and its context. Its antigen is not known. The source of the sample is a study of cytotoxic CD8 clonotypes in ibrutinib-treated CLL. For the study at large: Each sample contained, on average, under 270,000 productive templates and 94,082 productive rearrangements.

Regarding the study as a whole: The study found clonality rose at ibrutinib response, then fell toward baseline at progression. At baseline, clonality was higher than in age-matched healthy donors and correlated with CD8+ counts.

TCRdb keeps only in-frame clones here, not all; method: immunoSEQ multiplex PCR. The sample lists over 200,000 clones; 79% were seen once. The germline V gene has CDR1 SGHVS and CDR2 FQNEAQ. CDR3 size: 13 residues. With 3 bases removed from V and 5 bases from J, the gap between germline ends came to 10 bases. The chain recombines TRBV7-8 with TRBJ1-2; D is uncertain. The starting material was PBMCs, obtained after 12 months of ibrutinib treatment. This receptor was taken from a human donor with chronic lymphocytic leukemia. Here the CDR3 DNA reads TGTGCCAGCAGCTTCGGACGGCAGTATGGCTACACCTTC. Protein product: CASSFGRQYGYTF.